The 21 T cell receptor beta chains reported below all come from one sample, sequenced in a study of regulatory T cells in long-lasting Graves disease. Construction of TCR beta libraries relied on iRepertoire HTBI primers and on Arm-PCR targeting CDR3 regions. TCRdb recomputed calls from the multiplex PCR reads with MiXCR, one row per CDR3 protein. The profile shows roughly 420,000 distinct CDR3 sequences, about 16% of them singletons. As for time point: newly diagnosed GD, antithyroid drugs for less than 3 months. Following extraction of RNA from PBMCs, that RNA was used to make the TCR library. The same sample was also studied in work on T cells in Graves' hyperthyroidism and ophthalmopathy.

The source material was peripheral blood mononuclear cells (PBMCs), sampled at new diagnosis, from a patient treated with antithyroid drugs. These receptors came from a woman between 18 and 30 years old with Graves disease.

The rearrangement joins TRBV27 to TRBJ2-1, with TRBD2 as a possible D gene (5 bases). The CDR3 has 11 amino acids. Trimming removed 8 bases from V and 8 bases from J, with 10 bases in between. CDR1 and CDR2 (germline): MNHEY, SMNVEV (reference sequence). CDR3 DNA sequence: TGTGCCAGCGGGTGGAGGTATGAGCAGTTCTTC. Encoded protein: CASGWRYEQFF.

This clonotype was counted at least ten times. The genes are TRBV18 and TRBJ1-5; D is possibly TRBD1 (6 bases). Germline lookup yields CDR1 KGHSH and CDR2 LQKENI. This CDR3 comprises 13 residues. V was cut by 5 bases and J by 5 bases, with 10 bases left in between. The CDR3 sequence: CASSTYRDQPQHF. DNA of the CDR3: TGTGCCAGCTCAACTTACAGGGATCAGCCCCAGCATTTT.

This chain joins TRBV15 and TRBJ2-2; tentative D call: TRBD1 (5 bases). This CDR3 has 14 amino acids. V gave up 0 bases and J gave up 8 bases, with 10 bases separating them. CDR1 and CDR2 (germline): LNHNV, YYDKDF (reference sequence). This CDR3 is CATSRDRVRGELFF. In DNA form, the CDR3 reads TGTGCCACCAGCAGAGACAGGGTCCGAGGGGAGCTGTTTTTT.

Many counts were recorded for this clonotype. The rearrangement joins TRBV20-1 to TRBJ2-7; 11 nucleotides align to TRBD2. CDR1 is DFQATT and CDR2 is SNEGSKA in the germline V gene (reference sequence). The V segment lost 6 bases and the J segment 3 bases; nucleotides outside the gene matches: 7. This CDR3 comprises 14 residues. The chain's CDR3 is CSADTSGSIYEQYF. The CDR3 DNA reads as TGCAGTGCAGACACTAGCGGGAGCATCTACGAGCAGTACTTC.

The rearrangement joins TRBV18 to TRBJ1-1; perhaps TRBD1 as D (5 bases). Trimming stripped 3 bases from V and 5 bases from J, with 10 bases between. CDR1 KGHSH and CDR2 LQKENI come from the germline V gene. The CDR3 contains 13 residues. CDR3 DNA: TGTGCCAGCTCACCGGGGGTTGCGACTGAAGCTTTCTTT. Amino acids: CASSPGVATEAFF.

This sequence joins TRBV29-1 and TRBJ2-1; 14 nucleotides align to TRBD2. Germline V gene data show CDR1 as SQVTM and CDR2 as ANQGSEA. Unmatched junction bases numbered 5, after V lost 4 bases and J lost 6 bases. This CDR3 has 15 residues. The chain's CDR3 is CSVGLAGGPPNEQFF. CDR3 in DNA: TGCAGCGTTGGACTAGCGGGAGGGCCTCCCAATGAGCAGTTCTTC.

This clonotype has at least ten counts. The rearrangement uses TRBV12-3 or TRBV12-4 and TRBJ2-2, with D perhaps matching TRBD2 (7 bases). The CDR3 extends over 16 amino acids. With 3 bases removed from V and 6 bases from J, the gap between germline ends came to 17 bases. The CDR3 DNA follows: TGTGCCAGCAGTTTCAGGGCAGGGAGGGGGTCCGGGGAGCTGTTTTTT. This codes for CASSFRAGRGSGELFF.

At least ten counts were recorded for this clonotype. The chain links TRBV28 to TRBJ2-2; D is unclear. The CDR3 runs 13 residues. The germline CDR1 and CDR2 sequences are MDHEN and SYDVKM. Deletions cut 8 bases from V and 6 bases from J, with 13 bases between. The CDR3 DNA follows: TGTGCCAGCCCGTCCCGGACGTCCGGGGAGCTGTTTTTT. Translation gives CASPSRTSGELFF.

This clonotype was counted at least ten times. The chain combines TRBV28 with TRBJ2-7; no definite D call. In germline, CDR1 is MDHEN, CDR2 SYDVKM. The CDR3 loop spans 13 amino acids. V lost 1 base and J lost 3, with 7 bases in between. As DNA, the CDR3 is TGTGCCAGCAGTTTATCATCCAACTACGAGCAGTACTTC. Protein: CASSLSSNYEQYF.

This clonotype was found a few times. V usage is TRBV29-1 and J usage is TRBJ1-4; no firm D call. Trimming removed 4 bases from V and 2 bases from J, with 11 bases in between. The CDR3 runs 14 residues. The germline gives CDR1 SQVTM, CDR2 ANQGSEA. This CDR3 reads CSVARGGTNEKLFF. Here the CDR3 DNA reads TGCAGCGTTGCTCGTGGCGGTACTAATGAAAAACTGTTTTTT.

The J gene is TRBJ2-2, the V gene TRBV6-1, with 7 bases identical to TRBD2. Germline lookup yields CDR1 MNHNS and CDR2 SASEGT. CDR3 size: 13 residues. Germline trimming cut 11 bases from V and 3 bases from J; bases unmatched to any gene: 6. The DNA of the CDR3 is TGTGCCGGGGGGGAGGGGCACACCGGGGAGCTGTTTTTT. Its translation is CAGGEGHTGELFF.

Ten or more counts support this clonotype. The gene calls are TRBV3-1 and TRBJ1-1; no firm D call. CDR1 LGHDT and CDR2 YNNKEL come from the germline V gene (reference sequence). V lost 2 bases to trimming and J lost 2 bases, with 9 bases between them. The CDR3 has 14 residues. DNA of the CDR3: TGTGCCAGCAGCCAACGGGAGTCCAACACTGAAGCTTTCTTT. Translating it yields CASSQRESNTEAFF.

This clonotype was seen many times. The chain carries TRBV6-1 and TRBJ1-1; D perhaps matches TRBD1 (6 bases). The CDR3 is 17 residues long. V was shortened by 2 bases and J by 4 bases, with 20 bases between the two germline ends. CDR1 MNHNS and CDR2 SASEGT come from the germline V gene. DNA of the CDR3: TGTGCCAGCAGTGAAAGAACGACAGGCATGTTGGGCACTGAAGCTTTCTTT. Translated: CASSERTTGMLGTEAFF.

This clonotype was detected ten times or more. The chain carries TRBV12-3 or TRBV12-4 and TRBJ2-5; 10 nucleotides match TRBD2. V trimming: 5 bases; J trimming: 0 bases; junction bases outside the gene matches: 9. The CDR3 spans 17 residues. CDR3 sequence (DNA): TGTGCCAGCAGTCGGACTAGCGGCGCCTCCTACCAAGAGACCCAGTACTTC. Amino acid sequence: CASSRTSGASYQETQYF.

V usage is TRBV6-5 and J usage is TRBJ1-4, with unresolved D. CDR3 length: 14 amino acids. V was cut by 3 bases and J by 6 bases, with 11 bases left in between. The V gene's germline CDR1 is MNHEY and CDR2 SVGAGI. CDR3: CASSYFSTDEKLFF. The CDR3 coding sequence is TGTGCCAGCAGTTATTTCTCGACGGATGAAAAACTGTTTTTT.

This clonotype showed up many times. The chain employs TRBV7-8 and TRBJ1-4; D gene ambiguous. Germline V CDR1 and CDR2: SGHVS, FQNEAQ. The CDR3 sequence is 13 residues long. V was cut by 2 bases and J by 8 bases, with 9 bases left in between. For the CDR3, the DNA is TGTGCCAGCAGCTTAAAAAGGAACGAAAAACTGTTTTTT. It translates to CASSLKRNEKLFF.

This clonotype was observed many times. This rearrangement joins TRBV5-1 to TRBJ2-7, with D possibly being TRBD2 (5 bases). Trimming pared 0 bases from V and 5 bases from J, leaving 15 bases between. The CDR3 totals 15 residues. CDR1 and CDR2 from the germline V gene are SGHRS and YFSETQ. DNA of the CDR3: TGCGCCAGCAGCTTGGCAGTTAGCGCCATGGACGAGCAGTACTTC. This encodes CASSLAVSAMDEQYF.

There are many counts of this clonotype. The J gene is TRBJ2-7, the V gene TRBV5-4, with D hard to call. Germline CDR1 SGHNT, CDR2 YYREEE (reference sequence). This CDR3 region has 13 residues. V dropped 0 bases and J dropped 3 bases, with 7 bases sitting between them. In nucleotides, the CDR3 is TGTGCCAGCAGCTTGGAAGGGATCTACGAGCAGTACTTC. As protein: CASSLEGIYEQYF.

This clonotype has at least ten counts. This chain links TRBV7-9 with TRBJ2-7; 9 bases are shared with TRBD2. The CDR3 sequence is 15 residues long. The germline V gene has CDR1 SEHNR and CDR2 FQNEAQ (reference sequence). The trim removed 1 base at V and 2 bases at J, leaving 3 bases unmatched. CDR3 sequence reads: CASSLGTSVTYEQYF. The CDR3 bases are TGTGCCAGCAGCTTAGGGACTAGCGTCACCTACGAGCAGTACTTC. The full variable domain, completed using reference TRBV7-9 and TRBJ2-7, is DTGVSQNPRHKITKRGQNVTFRCDPISEHNRLYWYRQTLGQGPEFLTYFQNEAQLEKSRLLSDRFSAERPKGSFSTLEIQRTEQGDSAMYLCASSLGTSVTYEQYFGPGTRLTVT.

This clonotype has a handful of counts. This sequence joins TRBV5-1 and TRBJ2-2; 9 bases are a match to TRBD2. Germline V gives CDR1 SGHRS, CDR2 YFSETQ. The CDR3 contains 18 residues. Trimming cost V 2 bases and J 4 bases; bases outside gene matches: 12. The CDR3 is CASSLGSGRIGGTGELFF. Written as DNA, the CDR3 is TGCGCCAGCAGCTTAGGTAGCGGGAGAATCGGCGGCACCGGGGAGCTGTTTTTT.

This clonotype was observed at least ten times. The rearrangement uses TRBV20-1 and TRBJ2-7; 9 bases agree with TRBD2. The CDR3 runs 13 residues. After removal of 1 base from V and 2 bases from J, the junction contained 0 bases not matched to a gene. CDR1 is DFQATT, CDR2 SNEGSKA, per germline (reference sequence). DNA for the CDR3: TGCAGTGCTAGAGGACTAGCGGCCTACGAGCAGTACTTC. Its protein product is CSARGLAAYEQYF.